This T cell receptor beta chain was recorded in a study of CD8+CD57+ T cells in acquired aplastic anemia. Whole-study results and caveats: Patients and controls shared approximately 30 CD8+ CDR3 sequences, highly expressed in patients. No significant difference in CD8+ Simpson's diversity was found between patients and controls.

CDR3 and TCR beta VDJ profiling relied on genomic DNA as the template. A single record per CDR3 protein comes from TCRdb applying MiXCR to the reads. The sample shows hundreds of thousands of distinct CDR3 sequences, about 56% of them seen only once. CDR3 length equals 15 residues. J lost 3 bases, V lost 4 bases, and 3 bases had no gene match. CDR1 SGHTA and CDR2 FQGNSA come from the germline V gene. A remark on this clonotype: Its antigen is not known.

The rearrangement uses TRBV7-2 and TRBJ2-3, with 11 positions matching TRBD2. Sequenced material: sorted CD4+, CD8+, or CD8+CD57+ T cells (not recorded which) from PBMCs. The receptor's source is a human donor with severe aplastic anemia or a healthy control (not recorded which). The CDR3 DNA sequence: TGTGCCAGCAGCTCAAGACTAGCGGGGACAGATACGCAGTATTTT. Amino acid sequence: CASSSRLAGTDTQYF.